Sequencing of this T cell receptor beta chain was carried out in a study of neoadjuvant nivolumab and ipilimumab in lung cancer (dated by TCRdb to 2018 to 2021). Broadly, across the study: Intravenous nivolumab was dosed at 3 mg/kg on days 1, 15 and 29, and in the combination arm ipilimumab 1 mg/kg was added on day 1 only. The primary endpoint of the trial was the rate of major pathologic response (MPR) in the intention-to-treat population of each study arm. A total of just under 45 patients with operable NSCLC were treated in the trial, with around 23 randomized to nivolumab monotherapy and 21 randomized to nivolumab plus ipilimumab. TCR repertoires in pretherapy (baseline) peripheral blood were compared with TCR repertoires in tumors resected at surgery after neoadjuvant immune checkpoint blockade. Matched pretherapy and resected tumor pairs were analyzed for seven patients: four treated with nivolumab and three with nivolumab plus ipilimumab. What the study reported, not specific to this receptor: TCR sequencing was performed in a small number of samples. TCR richness in pretherapy blood showed a positive correlation with richness in tumors resected after neoadjuvant therapy (Spearman R ≈ 0.8). No significant correlation was found between TCR clonality and pathologic tumor regression, and only a single major-pathologic-response sample was available for the analysis of TCR clonality versus pathologic tumor regression. Resected tumors had greater TCR richness and clonality than tumor-adjacent uninvolved lung, and increases were observed in more dual-therapy-treated tumors. From pretherapy to surgery, increases in tumor T-cell richness and clonality were observed in three of three dual-therapy tumors but in only two of four nivolumab-treated tumors.

This clone appeared a few times. The antigen it binds to is not known. No per-base quality is available; no much larger clone lies one base away. Trimming accounts for 1 base at V and 3 bases at J, while the number of junction bases matched to no gene is 4. The CDR3 runs 15 amino acids, cysteine and phenylalanine included. Of the read, only the CDR3 DNA is kept; its 45 bases are in frame from base 1. Looking up the germline V gene yields CDR1 SGHTA and CDR2 FQGNSA. The meaning of the sample's time point label: at surgical resection after neoadjuvant nivolumab +/- ipilimumab. Samples were obtained from the phase 2 randomized NEOSTAR trial, in which neoadjuvant nivolumab or nivolumab plus ipilimumab followed by surgery was tested in operable NSCLC. Libraries were built with the immunoSEQ multiplex PCR assay. The authors processed their data as follows. Repertoires were summarized by richness and clonality, and significantly expanded and contracted clones were identified between pre- and post-therapy samples. The immuneACCESS repertoire file appears here via TCRdb, limited to in-frame rearrangements. These files lack a portion of the clones; in checked studies, under half of the deficit traces to unresolved V genes, and the cause of the others is not known. Clonal size and the V and J genes are those of that table, whereas D and trimming came from the DNA. The sample table lists fewer than 20,000 clones, 75% to 85% of them with a count of one. The biggest ten clones account for roughly 7.7% of the sample.

This clonotype was obtained from an adult with non-small cell lung cancer. This chain joins TRBV7-2 to TRBJ2-3, with 7 bases matching TRBD2. The material was tumor tissue, obtained after neoadjuvant nivolumab, alone or with ipilimumab, at or shortly before surgery. The CDR3 region has the sequence CASSLGDYSTDTQYF. The nucleotides read TGTGCCAGCAGCTTAGGGGACTATTCTACAGATACGCAGTATTTT.